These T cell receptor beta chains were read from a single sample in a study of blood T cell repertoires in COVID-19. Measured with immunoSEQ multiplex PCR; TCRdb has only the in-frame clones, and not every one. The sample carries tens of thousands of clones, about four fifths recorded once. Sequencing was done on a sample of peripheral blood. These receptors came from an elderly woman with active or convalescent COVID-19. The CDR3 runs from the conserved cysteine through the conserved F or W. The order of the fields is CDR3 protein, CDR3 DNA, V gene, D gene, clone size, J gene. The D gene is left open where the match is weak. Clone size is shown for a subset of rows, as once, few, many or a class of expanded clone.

CASSAQGSGDTQYF,TGTGCCAGTAGTGCACAGGGTAGTGGGGATACGCAGTATTTT,TRBV19,.,.,TRBJ2-3
CASSPGGEGELNEQFF,TGCGCCAGCAGCCCCGGGGGGGAGGGCGAACTCAATGAGCAGTTCTTC,TRBV4-3,TRBD2,once,TRBJ2-1
CASSMAVAKNIQYF,TGTGCCAGTAGTATGGCGGTAGCCAAAAACATTCAGTACTTC,TRBV19,.,.,TRBJ2-4
CASSEPGGEHNEQFF,TGTGCCAGCAGCGAACCGGGTGGAGAGCACAATGAGCAGTTCTTC,TRBV5-4,.,.,TRBJ2-1
CASSPDSPDQPQHF,TGTGCCAGCAGCCCGGACTCGCCGGATCAGCCCCAGCATTTT,TRBV11-2,.,.,TRBJ1-5
CASSADRGRQETQYF,TGTGCCAGCAGCGCGGACAGGGGACGCCAAGAGACCCAGTACTTC,TRBV9,TRBD1,once,TRBJ2-5
CASSLTPTGREKLFF,TGTGCCAGCAGCTTAACACCTACAGGAAGGGAAAAACTGTTTTTT,TRBV7-2,.,.,TRBJ1-4
CASRPRTGGGYTF,TGTGCCAGCAGACCAAGGACAGGGGGGGGCTACACCTTC,TRBV2,TRBD1,.,TRBJ1-2
CASSPGTSGTEQYF,TGTGCCAGCAGTCCCGGGACTAGCGGGACAGAGCAGTACTTC,TRBV28,TRBD2,few,TRBJ2-7
CASRTRGRANQPQHF,TGTGCCAGTAGAACCAGGGGACGTGCCAATCAGCCCCAGCATTTT,TRBV19,.,.,TRBJ1-5
CASSLQGYTEAFF,TGTGCCAGCAGTTTGCAGGGGTACACTGAAGCTTTCTTT,TRBV27,.,.,TRBJ1-1
CASSPTGIANEKLFF,TGTGCCAGCTCACCTACAGGGATAGCTAATGAAAAACTGTTTTTT,TRBV18,.,.,TRBJ1-4
CASSLLTGEKLFF,TGTGCCAGCAGCTTACTTACAGGGGAAAAACTGTTTTTT,TRBV11-2,.,once,TRBJ1-4
CASSTGTGGLSHEQYF,TGTGCCAGCAGCACCGGGACAGGGGGCCTTTCCCACGAGCAGTACTTC,TRBV11-2,TRBD1,.,TRBJ2-7
CASSASQGATGELFF,TGTGCCAGCAGTGCTTCACAGGGAGCCACCGGGGAGCTGTTTTTT,TRBV25-1,.,.,TRBJ2-2
CASSRGGATSSTDTQYF,TGTGCCAGCAGCCGCGGGGGGGCTACCTCAAGCACAGATACGCAGTATTTT,TRBV7-8,TRBD2,.,TRBJ2-3
CASRLQSYSNQPQHF,TGTGCCAGCAGGCTTCAGTCTTATAGCAATCAGCCCCAGCATTTT,TRBV2,.,.,TRBJ1-5
CASSLGGLAGVNEQFF,TGTGCCAGCAGCTTAGGGGGACTAGCGGGAGTTAATGAGCAGTTCTTC,TRBV7-7,TRBD2,.,TRBJ2-1
CASTQKGGGGNEKLFF,TGTGCCAGTACGCAAAAGGGGGGAGGGGGAAATGAAAAACTGTTTTTT,TRBV21-1,.,.,TRBJ1-4
CASSFSNQPQHF,TGTGCCAGCAGTTTTTCGAATCAGCCCCAGCATTTT,TRBV28,.,.,TRBJ1-5
CASSPSLSHGQFF,TGTGCCAGCAGCCCTAGCCTAAGCCATGGGCAGTTCTTC,TRBV9,.,.,TRBJ2-1
CASETGLYNEQFF,TGTGCCAGCGAAACTGGACTGTACAATGAGCAGTTCTTC,TRBV2,.,.,TRBJ2-1
CASSFDRDYTF,TGTGCCAGCAGTTTCGACAGGGATTACACCTTC,TRBV12-3/TRBV12-4,TRBD1,.,TRBJ1-2
CASSIWSGTPSRGYGYTF,TGTGCCAGTAGTATTTGGTCCGGGACACCCAGTCGGGGCTATGGCTACACCTTC,TRBV19,.,.,TRBJ1-2
CASSTQGNSGNTIYF,TGCGCCAGCAGCACCCAGGGCAACTCTGGAAACACCATATATTTT,TRBV5-1,.,.,TRBJ1-3
CASSPSGQGEQYF,TGTGCCAGCAGCCCGTCAGGACAGGGTGAGCAGTACTTC,TRBV7-9,TRBD1,many,TRBJ2-7
CASSFGLAVLSYEQYF,TGTGCCAGCAGTTTCGGACTAGCCGTTCTCTCCTACGAGCAGTACTTC,TRBV28,TRBD2,few,TRBJ2-7
CASSYREGGYEQYF,TGTGCCAGCAGTTACCGGGAGGGGGGCTACGAGCAGTACTTC,TRBV6-5,TRBD2,.,TRBJ2-7
CASSLAGATDTQYF,TGTGCCAGCTCACTAGCGGGGGCCACAGATACGCAGTATTTT,TRBV18,TRBD2,.,TRBJ2-3
CASSPTRGDTEAFF,TGTGCCAGCAGCCCAACACGGGGGGACACTGAAGCTTTCTTT,TRBV7-3,.,.,TRBJ1-1
CASSLPGQGGEQYF,TGCGCCAGCAGCCTGCCGGGACAGGGCGGGGAGCAGTACTTC,TRBV4-1,TRBD1,.,TRBJ2-7
CASSLGQGARNTEAFF,TGCGCCAGCAGCTTAGGACAGGGGGCGCGCAACACTGAAGCTTTCTTT,TRBV5-1,TRBD1,many,TRBJ1-1
CASRILQGAEAFF,TGTGCCAGCAGGATCTTACAGGGTGCCGAAGCTTTCTTT,TRBV27,.,once,TRBJ1-1
CASQTGIGNTIYF,TGTGCCAGCCAGACAGGGATTGGAAACACCATATATTTT,TRBV12-3/TRBV12-4,TRBD1,.,TRBJ1-3
CASSASENEQFF,TGTGCCAGCAGCGCCTCCGAGAATGAGCAGTTCTTC,TRBV3-1/TRBV3-2,.,few,TRBJ2-1
CASSLGLALNTGELFF,TGTGCCAGCAGCTTGGGACTAGCATTGAACACCGGGGAGCTGTTTTTT,TRBV5-4,TRBD2,once,TRBJ2-2
CSVPLSGRVAYNEQFF,TGCAGCGTACCACTCAGCGGGAGGGTAGCCTACAATGAGCAGTTCTTC,TRBV29-1,TRBD2,.,TRBJ2-1
CAISDYRSKETQYF,TGTGCCATCAGTGACTACAGAAGCAAAGAGACCCAGTACTTC,TRBV10-3,.,.,TRBJ2-5
CASSESSSSYNSPLHF,TGTGCCAGCAGTGAATCCTCCAGCTCCTATAATTCACCCCTCCACTTT,TRBV2,.,.,TRBJ1-6
CSVATTSGSYNEQFF,TGCAGCGTAGCCACAACTAGCGGGAGTTACAATGAGCAGTTCTTC,TRBV29-1,TRBD2,.,TRBJ2-1
CASSLQVGGYTF,TGTGCCAGCAGCTTGCAGGTCGGCGGCTACACCTTC,TRBV7-2,.,.,TRBJ1-2
CASSAGTTTNEKLFF,TGTGCCAGCAGCGCGGGGACTACAACTAATGAAAAACTGTTTTTT,TRBV9,.,once,TRBJ1-4
CASSLSTGGDYGYTF,TGTGCCAGCAGTTTATCCACAGGGGGAGACTATGGCTACACCTTC,TRBV27,TRBD1,.,TRBJ1-2
CASSLHGELFF,TGTGCCAGCAGTTTACACGGGGAGCTGTTTTTT,TRBV28,.,.,TRBJ2-2
CSVAQGDYGYTF,TGCAGCGTTGCTCAGGGCGACTATGGCTACACCTTC,TRBV29-1,.,once,TRBJ1-2
CASSRTGGSSGANVLTF,TGTGCCAGCAGCCGGACAGGGGGGTCCTCTGGGGCCAACGTCCTGACTTTC,TRBV3-1/TRBV3-2,TRBD1,.,TRBJ2-6
CASSISGQGEYGYTF,TGTGCCAGTAGTATTTCAGGACAGGGGGAATATGGCTACACCTTC,TRBV19,TRBD1,.,TRBJ1-2
CASSLWRQALNTEAFF,TGTGCCAGCAGTTTATGGAGACAGGCGCTGAACACTGAAGCTTTCTTT,TRBV28,.,.,TRBJ1-1
CASSYLVGVGQPQHF,TGTGCCAGCAGTTACCTGGTCGGGGTTGGGCAGCCCCAGCATTTT,TRBV6-2/TRBV6-3,.,.,TRBJ1-5
CASSPGQDYGYTF,TGTGCCAGCAGCCCGGGACAGGACTATGGCTACACCTTC,TRBV2,TRBD1,.,TRBJ1-2
CASAPGQHYGYTF,TGTGCCAGCGCTCCGGGACAACACTATGGCTACACCTTC,TRBV28,.,.,TRBJ1-2